The clone carrying this TCR beta chain was seen repeatedly, ten times or more. As yet, its antigen is unknown. These data come from a study of Graves' ophthalmopathy and Graves' hyperthyroidism. Study conclusions and caveats: Thyroid clonotypes that were expanded above 0.001 frequency mostly also appeared in blood. A model of 13 signatures distinguished ophthalmopathy from stable hyperthyroidism at around 90% sensitivity and 70% to 84% specificity.

The CDR3 is 14 amino acids. Trimming took 3 bases from V and 5 from J, leaving 13 bases between them. Amplifying from RNA transcripts, the study obtained TCR beta CDR3 regions. Amplification began with first-round RT-PCR using HTBI primers, then second-round multiplex PCR was performed. TCRdb passed the multiplex PCR reads through MiXCR, listing each CDR3 protein once. Here the sample spans over a million distinct CDR3 sequences, about 38% being singletons. Material: peripheral blood or thyroid tissue (not recorded which). The V gene is TRBV12-3 or TRBV12-4, the J gene TRBJ1-1; D not resolved. The TCR originated in an adult man with Graves' hyperthyroidism. The chain's CDR3 is CASSLIGRETEAFF. The CDR3 coding sequence is TGTGCCAGCAGTTTGATAGGGCGTGAGACTGAAGCTTTCTTT.